The T cell receptor beta chain described here comes from a study of early T cells in non-severe SARS-CoV-2 infection. Each cDNA molecule carried a unique molecular identifier. TCRdb independently ran MiXCR on the 5' RACE reads; one entry per CDR3 protein. The sample gives under 40,000 distinct CDR3 sequences, 5.5% to 7% of which show up once; roughly 4.4% is in the top ten. The V end lost 1 base, the J end lost 7 bases, and 17 bases lay between the germline ends. The CDR3 is made up of 16 amino acids. Per germline, CDR1 SEHNR and CDR2 FQNEAQ (reference sequence). Sequencing input: whole blood. The receptor's source is an adult who was a healthcare worker with PCR-confirmed SARS-CoV-2 infection or an uninfected control (not recorded which). The gene calls are TRBV7-9 and TRBJ2-1; tentative D call: TRBD1 (8 bases). This CDR3 is CASSLGVGQGGNEQFF. CDR3 nucleotides: TGTGCCAGCAGCTTAGGTGTAGGACAGGGAGGGAATGAGCAGTTCTTC.